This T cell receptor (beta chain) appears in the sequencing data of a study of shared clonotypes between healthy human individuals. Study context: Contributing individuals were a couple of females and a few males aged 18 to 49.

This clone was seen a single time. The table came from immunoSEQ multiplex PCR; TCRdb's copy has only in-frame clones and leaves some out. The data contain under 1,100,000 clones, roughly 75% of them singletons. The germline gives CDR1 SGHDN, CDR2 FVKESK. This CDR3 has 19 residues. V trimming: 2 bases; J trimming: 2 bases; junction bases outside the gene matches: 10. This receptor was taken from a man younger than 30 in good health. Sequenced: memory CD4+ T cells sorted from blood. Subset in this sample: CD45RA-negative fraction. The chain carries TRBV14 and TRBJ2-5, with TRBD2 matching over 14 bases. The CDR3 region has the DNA TGTGCCAGCAGCCAACGGAGCGGACTAGCGGGAGGCAGTCAAGAGACCCAGTACTTC. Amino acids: CASSQRSGLAGGSQETQYF.